Each of the 12 T cell receptor beta chains below was sequenced from the same sample in a study of T cell responses to AZD1222 COVID-19 vaccine. TCRdb keeps only in-frame clones here, not all; method: immunoSEQ multiplex PCR. The sample shows over 100,000 clones, 90% of them seen only once. This sample comprised peripheral blood, obtained on day 0 of AZD1222 vaccination. The receptors come from an adult in good health.

The rearrangement joins TRBV6-6 to TRBJ1-5, with a weak D call TRBD1 (5 bases). The germline V gene encodes CDR1 MNHNY and CDR2 SVGAGI (reference sequence). The CDR3 totals 12 residues. Trimming took 11 bases from V and 3 from J, leaving 11 bases between them. The CDR3 here is CAGGTINQPQHF. Written as DNA, the CDR3 is TGTGCCGGGGGGACGATCAATCAGCCCCAGCATTTT.

The rearrangement joins TRBV5-6 to TRBJ1-1, with 7 bases matching TRBD1. V was clipped by 3 bases and J by 1 base; unmatched bases: 6. CDR3 length: 15 amino acids. Germline V lookup: CDR1 SGHDT, CDR2 YYEEEE. DNA of the CDR3: TGTGCCAGCAGCTCTCCACAGGGGAGGAACACTGAAGCTTTCTTT. Protein: CASSSPQGRNTEAFF.

This chain uses TRBV5-4 with TRBJ2-2, with 10 bases lining up with TRBD1. The germline CDR1 and CDR2 sequences are SGHNT and YYREEE (reference sequence). Trimming took 4 bases from V and 4 from J; bases not matched to a gene: 13. The CDR3 is made up of 18 amino acids. The CDR3 bases are TGTGCCAGCAGCATCCCAACTCGACAGGGGGCGCCCACCGGGGAGCTGTTTTTT. Protein product: CASSIPTRQGAPTGELFF.

The chain joins TRBV7-2 to TRBJ1-6; 7 nucleotides align to TRBD1. Losses at the gene ends were 5 bases for V and 4 bases for J; bases not matched to a gene: 5. CDR3 size: 15 residues. Germline V gene lookup returns CDR1 SGHTA and CDR2 FQGNSA. The CDR3 DNA is TGTGCCAGCAGCACCCGGGACAGTTATAATTCACCCCTCCACTTT. It is translated as CASSTRDSYNSPLHF.

The CDR3 nucleotides read TGCGCCAGCAGCACCGGGGGCGGGCAAGAGACCCAGTACTTC. Translated, it gives CASSTGGGQETQYF. The J gene is TRBJ2-5, the V gene TRBV5-1; perhaps D is TRBD1 or TRBD2 (6 bases each). Trimming pared 4 bases from V and 2 bases from J, leaving 12 bases between. Germline V gene sequence: CDR1 SGHRS, CDR2 YFSETQ. This CDR3 has 14 amino acids.

This chain links TRBV2 with TRBJ2-3, with D perhaps matching TRBD1 (5 bases). The germline gives CDR1 SNHLY, CDR2 FYNNEI. The V end lost 8 bases, the J end lost 2 bases, and 14 bases lay between the germline ends. This CDR3 contains 14 residues. CDR3 in amino acids: CASFRDWATDTQYF. CDR3 nucleotides: TGTGCCAGCTTCAGGGATTGGGCCACAGATACGCAGTATTTT. Together with reference TRBV2 and TRBJ2-3, the CDR3 gives the full variable domain: EPEVTQTPSHQVTQMGQEVILRCVPISNHLYFYWYRQILGQKVEFLVSFYNNEISEKSEIFDDQFSVERPDGSNFTLKIRSTKLEDSAMYFCASFRDWATDTQYFGPGTRLTVL.

This chain connects TRBV27 to TRBJ2-1, with TRBD1 identical over 9 bases. The V gene's germline CDR1 is MNHEY and CDR2 SMNVEV (reference sequence). With 3 bases clipped from V and 6 bases from J, the junction kept 3 bases outside the gene matches. This CDR3 is built from 14 residues. The CDR3 nucleotides are TGTGCCAGCAGTTTTGACAGGGGGGTCAATGAGCAGTTCTTC. Its protein is CASSFDRGVNEQFF.

The chain employs TRBV6-5 and TRBJ1-2; D remains ambiguous. The V gene lost 3 bases and the J gene lost 4 bases, with 12 bases spanning the gap. This CDR3 spans 14 amino acids. In germline, CDR1 is MNHEY, CDR2 SVGAGI. The CDR3 DNA follows: TGTGCCAGCAGTTATTCCATAATCCTCTATGGCTACACCTTC. It yields the protein CASSYSIILYGYTF.

This rearrangement joins TRBV5-1 to TRBJ2-7; 7 positions agree with TRBD1. The trim removed 0 bases at V and 2 bases at J, leaving 5 bases unmatched. The CDR3 covers 15 residues. Per germline, CDR1 SGHRS and CDR2 YFSETQ. Here the CDR3 reads CASSLGGGQPYEQYF. The CDR3 DNA reads as TGCGCCAGCAGCTTGGGAGGGGGACAGCCCTACGAGCAGTACTTC.

The sample holds a few counts of this clone. V gene TRBV7-8 combines with J gene TRBJ2-1; 16 nucleotides align to TRBD2. The CDR3 is made up of 18 amino acids. Germline CDR1 reads SGHVS; CDR2 reads FQNEAQ. The V segment lost 5 bases and the J segment 10 bases; nucleotides outside the gene matches: 14. The CDR3 here is CASSPSSGTSGGAHEQFF. CDR3 sequence (DNA): TGTGCCAGCAGCCCTAGTTCGGGGACTAGCGGGGGGGCCCACGAGCAGTTCTTC.

The V call is TRBV9, the J call TRBJ1-6; perhaps TRBD1 as D (5 bases). Trimming removed 0 bases from V and 7 bases from J, with 11 bases in between. The CDR3 extends over 15 amino acids. The germline gives CDR1 SGDLS, CDR2 YYNGEE. The CDR3 region is CASSVAGQTNSPLHF. In DNA, the CDR3 is TGTGCCAGCAGCGTAGCGGGGCAGACCAATTCACCCCTCCACTTT. The full variable domain, in which reference TRBV9 and TRBJ1-6 provide the parts outside the CDR3, is DSGVTQTPKHLITATGQRVTLRCSPRSGDLSVYWYQQSLDQGLQFLIQYYNGEERAKGNILERFSAQQFPDLHSELNLSSLELGDSALYFCASSVAGQTNSPLHFGNGTRLTVT.

The CDR3 region is CASSLGRNTIYF. CDR3 DNA: TGTGCCAGCAGCTTAGGGAGGAACACCATATATTTT. This chain links TRBV11-2 with TRBJ1-3, with D unclear. From germline, CDR1 is SGHAT and CDR2 FQNNGV. Trimming cost V 1 base and J 7 bases, with 5 bases left between them. The CDR3 consists of 12 residues.